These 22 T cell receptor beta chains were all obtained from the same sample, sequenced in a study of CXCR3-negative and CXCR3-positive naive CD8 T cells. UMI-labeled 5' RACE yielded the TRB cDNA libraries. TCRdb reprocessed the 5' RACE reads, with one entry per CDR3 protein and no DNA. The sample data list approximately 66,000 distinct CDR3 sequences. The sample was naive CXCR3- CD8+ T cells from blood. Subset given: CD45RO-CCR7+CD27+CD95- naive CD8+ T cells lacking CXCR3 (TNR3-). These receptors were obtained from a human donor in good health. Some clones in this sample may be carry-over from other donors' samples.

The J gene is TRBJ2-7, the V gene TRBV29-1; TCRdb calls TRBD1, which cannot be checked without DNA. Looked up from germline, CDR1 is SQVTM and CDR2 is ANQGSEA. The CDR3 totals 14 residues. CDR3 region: CSVSGTDYNYEQYF.

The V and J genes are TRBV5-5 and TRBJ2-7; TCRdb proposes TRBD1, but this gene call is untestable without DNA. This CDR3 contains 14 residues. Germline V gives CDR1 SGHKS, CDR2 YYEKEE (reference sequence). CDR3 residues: CASTLPWGAYEQYF.

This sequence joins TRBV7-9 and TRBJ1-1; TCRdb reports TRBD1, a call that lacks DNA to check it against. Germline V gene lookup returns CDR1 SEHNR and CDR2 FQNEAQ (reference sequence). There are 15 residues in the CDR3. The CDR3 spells CASSVGGIMNTEAFF.

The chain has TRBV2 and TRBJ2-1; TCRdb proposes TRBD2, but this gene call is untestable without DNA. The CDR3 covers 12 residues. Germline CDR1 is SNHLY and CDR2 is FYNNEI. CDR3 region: CASTNYEGEQFF.

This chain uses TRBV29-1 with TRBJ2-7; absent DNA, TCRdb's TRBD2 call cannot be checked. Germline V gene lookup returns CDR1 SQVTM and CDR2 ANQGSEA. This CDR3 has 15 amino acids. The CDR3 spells CSVEEGLAGAYEQYF.

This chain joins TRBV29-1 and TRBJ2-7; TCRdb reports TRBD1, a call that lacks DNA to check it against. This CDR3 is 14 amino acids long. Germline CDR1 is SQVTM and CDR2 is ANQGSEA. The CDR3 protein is CSVEGDTGGYEQYF.

The CDR3 reads CASRPNTRIYEQYF. The V and J genes are TRBV12-3 or TRBV12-4 and TRBJ2-7. There are 14 residues in the CDR3.

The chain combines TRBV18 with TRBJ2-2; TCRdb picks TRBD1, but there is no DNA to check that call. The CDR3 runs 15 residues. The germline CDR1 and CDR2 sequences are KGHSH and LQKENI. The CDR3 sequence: CASTTEGQYAGELFF. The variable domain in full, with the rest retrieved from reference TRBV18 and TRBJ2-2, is NAGVMQNPRHLVRRRGQEARLRCSPMKGHSHVYWYRQLPEEGLKFMVYLQKENIIDESGMPKERFSAEFPKEGPSILRIQQVVRGDSAAYFCASTTEGQYAGELFFGEGSRLTVL.

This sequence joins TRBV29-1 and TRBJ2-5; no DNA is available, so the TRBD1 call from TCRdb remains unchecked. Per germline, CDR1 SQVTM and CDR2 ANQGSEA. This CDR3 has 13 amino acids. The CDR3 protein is CSVDPAVDETQYF. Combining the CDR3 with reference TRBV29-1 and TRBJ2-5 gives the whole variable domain SAVISQKPSRDICQRGTSLTIQCQVDSQVTMMFWYRQQPGQSLTLIATANQGSEATYESGFVIDKFPISRPNLTFSTLTVSNMSPEDSSIYLCSVDPAVDETQYFGPGTRLLVL.

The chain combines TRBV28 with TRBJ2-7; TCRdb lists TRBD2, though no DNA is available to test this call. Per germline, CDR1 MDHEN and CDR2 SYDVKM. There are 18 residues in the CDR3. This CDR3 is CASTLSGPWLRFSYEQYF.

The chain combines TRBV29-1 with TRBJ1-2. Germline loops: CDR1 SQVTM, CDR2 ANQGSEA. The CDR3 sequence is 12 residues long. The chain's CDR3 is CSVERQSYGYTF.

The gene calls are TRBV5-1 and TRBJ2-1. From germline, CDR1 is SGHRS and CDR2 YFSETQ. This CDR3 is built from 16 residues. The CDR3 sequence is CASSPGQGKNHNEQFF.

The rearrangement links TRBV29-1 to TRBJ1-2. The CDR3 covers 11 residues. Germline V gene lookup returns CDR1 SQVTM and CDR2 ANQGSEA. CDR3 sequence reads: CSVDGGGGYTF.

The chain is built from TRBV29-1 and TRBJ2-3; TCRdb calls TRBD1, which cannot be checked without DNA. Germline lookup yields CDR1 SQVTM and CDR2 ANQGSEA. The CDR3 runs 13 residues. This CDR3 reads CSADGSWADTQYF.

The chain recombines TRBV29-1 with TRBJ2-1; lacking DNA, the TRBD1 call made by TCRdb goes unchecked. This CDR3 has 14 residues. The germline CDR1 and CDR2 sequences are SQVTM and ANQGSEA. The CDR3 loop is CSVEGPGAVNEQFF.

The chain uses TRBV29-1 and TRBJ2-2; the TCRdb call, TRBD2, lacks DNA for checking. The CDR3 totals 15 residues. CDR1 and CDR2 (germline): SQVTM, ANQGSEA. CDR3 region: CSVVASGRFTGELFF.

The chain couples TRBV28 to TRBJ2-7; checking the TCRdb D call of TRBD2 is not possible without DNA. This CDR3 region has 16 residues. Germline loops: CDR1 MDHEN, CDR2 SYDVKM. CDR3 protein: CASSFDGGANSYEQYF.

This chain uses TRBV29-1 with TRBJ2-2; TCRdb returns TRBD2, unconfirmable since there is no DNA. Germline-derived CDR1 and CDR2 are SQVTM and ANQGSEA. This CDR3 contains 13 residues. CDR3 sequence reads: CSGTSGVTGELFF.

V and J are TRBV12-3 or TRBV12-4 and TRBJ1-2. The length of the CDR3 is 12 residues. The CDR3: CASSFSNYGYTF.

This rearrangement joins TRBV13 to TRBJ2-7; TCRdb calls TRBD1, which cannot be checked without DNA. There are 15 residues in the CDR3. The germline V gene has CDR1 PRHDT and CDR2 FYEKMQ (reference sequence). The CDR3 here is CASSPPGTGVHEQYF.

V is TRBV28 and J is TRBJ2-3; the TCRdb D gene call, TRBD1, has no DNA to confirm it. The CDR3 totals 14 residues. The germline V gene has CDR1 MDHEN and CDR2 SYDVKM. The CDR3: CASSLPGAQDTQYF.

The CDR3 sequence: CASSSKGQDYEQYF. V and J are TRBV27 and TRBJ2-7; the TCRdb call, TRBD1, lacks DNA for checking. Per the germline V gene, CDR1 is MNHEY and CDR2 is SMNVEV (reference sequence). The CDR3 is made up of 14 amino acids.